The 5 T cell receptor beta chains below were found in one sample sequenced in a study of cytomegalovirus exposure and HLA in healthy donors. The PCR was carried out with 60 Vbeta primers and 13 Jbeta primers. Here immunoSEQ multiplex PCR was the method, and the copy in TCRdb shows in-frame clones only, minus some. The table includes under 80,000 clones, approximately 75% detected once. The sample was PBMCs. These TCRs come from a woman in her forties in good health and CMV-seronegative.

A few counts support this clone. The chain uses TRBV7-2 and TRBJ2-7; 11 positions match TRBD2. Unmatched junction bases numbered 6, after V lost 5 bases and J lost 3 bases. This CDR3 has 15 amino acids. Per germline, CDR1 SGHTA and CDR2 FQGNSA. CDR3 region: CASSRTSGGIYEQYF. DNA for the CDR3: TGTGCCAGCAGCCGAACTAGCGGGGGCATCTACGAGCAGTACTTC.

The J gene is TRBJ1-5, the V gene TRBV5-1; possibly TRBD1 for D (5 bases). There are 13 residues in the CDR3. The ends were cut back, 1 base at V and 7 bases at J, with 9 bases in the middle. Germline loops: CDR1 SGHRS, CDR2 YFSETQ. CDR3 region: CASSLSQGQPQHF. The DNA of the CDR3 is TGCGCCAGCAGCTTGTCCCAGGGACAGCCCCAGCATTTT.

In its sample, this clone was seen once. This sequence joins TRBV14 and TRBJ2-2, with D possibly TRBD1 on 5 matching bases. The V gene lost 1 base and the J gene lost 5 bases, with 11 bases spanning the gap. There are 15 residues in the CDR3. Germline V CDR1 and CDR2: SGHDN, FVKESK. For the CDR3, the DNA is TGTGCCAGCAGCCAAGCTCCAGGGTGGACCGGGGAGCTGTTTTTT. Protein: CASSQAPGWTGELFF. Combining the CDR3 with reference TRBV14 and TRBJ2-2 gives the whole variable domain EAGVTQFPSHSVIEKGQTVTLRCDPISGHDNLYWYRRVMGKEIKFLLHFVKESKQDESGMPNNRFLAERTGGTYSTLKVQPAELEDSGVYFCASSQAPGWTGELFFGEGSRLTVL.

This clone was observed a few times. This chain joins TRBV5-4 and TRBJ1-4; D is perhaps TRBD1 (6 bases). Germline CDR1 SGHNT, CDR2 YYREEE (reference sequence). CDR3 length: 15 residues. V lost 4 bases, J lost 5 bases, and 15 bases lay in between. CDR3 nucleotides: TGTGCCAGCAGCCCAGGACAGCGAGGAAATGAAAAACTGTTTTTT. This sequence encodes CASSPGQRGNEKLFF.

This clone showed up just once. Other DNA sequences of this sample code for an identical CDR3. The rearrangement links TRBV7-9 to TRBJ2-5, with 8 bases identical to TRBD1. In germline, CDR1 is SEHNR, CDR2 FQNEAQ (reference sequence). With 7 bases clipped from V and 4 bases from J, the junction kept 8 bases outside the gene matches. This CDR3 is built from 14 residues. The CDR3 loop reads CASTLDRGRETQYF. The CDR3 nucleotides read TGTGCCAGCACCCTAGACAGGGGAAGAGAGACCCAGTACTTC. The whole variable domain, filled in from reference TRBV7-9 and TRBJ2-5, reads DTGVSQNPRHKITKRGQNVTFRCDPISEHNRLYWYRQTLGQGPEFLTYFQNEAQLEKSRLLSDRFSAERPKGSFSTLEIQRTEQGDSAMYLCASTLDRGRETQYFGPGTRLLVL.